One sample yielded the 18 T cell receptor beta chains listed below, sequenced in a study of beta chain features in type 1 diabetes. As every portion of the isolated RNA was reverse transcribed, the sequencing read expressed TCRB transcripts. Profiled with immunoSEQ multiplex PCR; TCRdb holds only in-frame clones, not every one. The sample shows some 410,000 clones, approximately 10% of them seen only once. Sequencing used naive CD4+ T cells from blood. Every receptor here comes from a woman aged 18 to 35 in good health.

For the CDR3, the DNA is TGTGCCTGGGCAGAGAATCACAATGAGCAGTTCTTC. Amino acid sequence: CAWAENHNEQFF. The chain recombines TRBV30 with TRBJ2-1, with D hard to call. The CDR3 covers 12 residues. Trimming stripped 5 bases from V and 5 bases from J, with 10 bases between. Germline-derived CDR1 and CDR2 are GTSNPN and SVGIG (reference sequence).

This clone was counted a few times. V gene TRBV2 combines with J gene TRBJ1-1, with a possible D match to TRBD1 (6 bases). This CDR3 is 13 amino acids long. V lost 10 bases, J lost 3 bases, and 15 bases lay in between. CDR1 is SNHLY and CDR2 is FYNNEI in the germline V gene. The DNA for the CDR3 is TGTGCCAAACGCTACAGGGTTCACACTGAAGCTTTCTTT. As protein: CAKRYRVHTEAFF.

In its sample, this clone was seen a few times. This same CDR3 is encoded by further DNA sequences in the sample. The chain recombines TRBV20-1 with TRBJ2-5, with D hard to call. Germline V gives CDR1 DFQATT, CDR2 SNEGSKA (reference sequence). The CDR3 consists of 11 residues. V lost 0 bases and J 5 bases, leaving 4 bases between the germline ends. The CDR3: CSARDLETQYF. The CDR3 region has the DNA TGCAGTGCTAGAGATTTGGAGACCCAGTACTTC.

On this clone: Germline and junction disagree at one end, which may indicate a read error. The DNA for the CDR3 is TGTGCTAGCAGCCTCCGGGACAGTTCCTGGGAGCTGTTTTTT. This codes for CASSLRDSSWELFF. The chain links TRBV7-7 to TRBJ2-2; 7 positions agree with TRBD1. The V gene's germline CDR1 is SSHAT and CDR2 FNYEAQ (reference sequence). This CDR3 comprises 14 residues. Combining the CDR3 with reference TRBV7-7 and TRBJ2-2 gives the whole variable domain GAGVSQSPRYKVTKRGQDVTLRCDPISSHATLYWYQQALGQGPEFLTYFNYEAQPDKSGLPSDRFSAERPEGSISTLTIQRTEQRDSAMYRCASSLRDSSWELFFGEGSRLTVL.

This clone was found a few times. The V gene is TRBV2, the J gene TRBJ1-2; 11 nucleotides match TRBD1. Unmatched junction bases numbered 9, after V lost 7 bases and J lost 8 bases. There are 14 residues in the CDR3. Germline V gene data show CDR1 as SNHLY and CDR2 as FYNNEI. CDR3 in DNA: TGTGCCAGCACCCAATTGGGACAGGGGGAAGGCTACACCTTC. Its translation is CASTQLGQGEGYTF. The full variable domain, in which reference TRBV2 and TRBJ1-2 provide the parts outside the CDR3, is EPEVTQTPSHQVTQMGQEVILRCVPISNHLYFYWYRQILGQKVEFLVSFYNNEISEKSEIFDDQFSVERPDGSNFTLKIRSTKLEDSAMYFCASTQLGQGEGYTFGSGTRLTVV.

CDR3 loop: CASSLNRDAEAFF. CDR3 DNA sequence: TGTGCCAGCAGCTTAAATCGGGACGCTGAAGCTTTCTTT. This rearrangement joins TRBV7-3 to TRBJ1-1, with D perhaps matching TRBD1 (5 bases). The V gene's germline CDR1 is SGHTA and CDR2 FQGTGA. The V gene lost 1 base and the J gene lost 6 bases, with 9 bases spanning the gap. The CDR3 is 13 residues long.

This clone was found a few times. V and J are TRBV18 and TRBJ2-3, with D possibly being TRBD2 (5 bases). Germline CDR1 KGHSH, CDR2 LQKENI. The CDR3 loop spans 14 amino acids. Between the trimmed V and J ends, which lost 1 base and 1 base, there was a span of 6 bases. The CDR3: CASSPLRGTDTQYF. In DNA, the CDR3 is TGTGCCAGCTCACCACTGCGGGGCACAGATACGCAGTATTTT.

This clone was observed a handful of times. The J gene is TRBJ1-1, the V gene TRBV6-5, with unresolved D. The CDR3 is 13 amino acids. The germline CDR1 and CDR2 sequences are MNHEY and SVGAGI. The V end lost 5 bases, the J end lost 9 bases, and 16 bases lay between the germline ends. CDR3 region: CASSPLGREKAFF. CDR3 bases: TGTGCCAGCAGTCCCCTGGGGAGGGAGAAAGCTTTCTTT.

The chain uses TRBV5-1 and TRBJ2-1; TRBD1 matches 8 bases. The CDR3 length is 16 residues. With V trimmed by 0 bases and J by 8 bases, 10 bases remained unmatched. The germline CDR1 and CDR2 sequences are SGHRS and YFSETQ. The CDR3 DNA is TGCGCCAGCAGCTTGGCCGGACAGGGTATTTCGGATGAGCAGTTCTTC. This gives the protein CASSLAGQGISDEQFF.

Only a few counts were recorded for this clone. The genes are TRBV7-2 and TRBJ2-4, with 8 bases aligning to TRBD2. The CDR3 has 17 residues. The ends lost 1 base at V and 4 bases at J; junction bases unmatched: 9. The V gene's germline CDR1 is SGHTA and CDR2 FQGNSA. The CDR3 spells CASSLVSTGGDKNIQYF. Here the CDR3 DNA reads TGTGCCAGCAGCTTAGTCTCGACGGGAGGGGATAAAAACATTCAGTACTTC.

CDR3: CASSVDLEPYANTGELFF. CDR3 in DNA: TGTGCCAGCAGCGTAGATCTAGAGCCCTACGCGAACACCGGGGAGCTGTTTTTT. The chain couples TRBV9 to TRBJ2-2; D remains ambiguous. V was pared by 0 bases and J by 0 bases, with 15 bases between. Germline V CDR1 and CDR2: SGDLS, YYNGEE. This CDR3 region has 18 residues.

The chain is built from TRBV21-1 and TRBJ2-5; the D call in the table, TRBD2, was not verified against the DNA. TRBV21-1 is tagged as a pseudogene. The CDR3 has 14 residues. CDR3 loop: CASSPWTRGETQYF. The CDR3 region has the DNA TGTGCCAGCAGCCCATGGACCCGCGGGGAGACCCAGTACTTC.

As regards this clone: The sample has other DNA sequences that encode this CDR3 too. This chain links TRBV18 with TRBJ2-1, with D hard to call. Germline V gene sequence: CDR1 KGHSH, CDR2 LQKENI. The germline V and J ends were trimmed by 3 bases and 2 bases, with 5 bases remaining between them. This CDR3 region has 13 residues. CDR3 sequence: CASSPSTYNEQFF. The CDR3 bases are TGTGCCAGCTCACCCTCAACCTACAATGAGCAGTTCTTC.

This chain connects TRBV25-1 to TRBJ1-4; the match to TRBD1 covers 9 bases. J lost 3 bases, V lost 3 bases, and 2 bases had no gene match. The CDR3 consists of 15 residues. In germline, CDR1 is MGHDK, CDR2 SYGVNS. This CDR3 is CASSERTGANEKLFF. CDR3 sequence (DNA): TGTGCCAGCAGTGAGCGGACAGGGGCTAATGAAAAACTGTTTTTT.

This clone was detected a few times. The chain has TRBV20-1 and TRBJ1-1; D not certain. Trimming removed 3 bases at V and 5 bases at J, with 7 bases between. In germline, CDR1 is DFQATT, CDR2 SNEGSKA (reference sequence). The CDR3 covers 11 residues. CDR3 sequence reads: CSAREKTEAFF. The CDR3 DNA follows: TGCAGTGCTAGGGAGAAGACTGAAGCTTTCTTT.

The chain carries TRBV27 and TRBJ2-3; D remains ambiguous. The CDR3 length is 13 residues. CDR1 MNHEY and CDR2 SMNVEV come from the germline V gene (reference sequence). V was cut by 6 bases and J by 5 bases, with 12 bases left in between. CDR3: CASSPPSRDTQYF. The CDR3 DNA is TGTGCCAGCAGCCCCCCAAGTAGAGATACGCAGTATTTT.

The chain combines TRBV2 with TRBJ2-3, with D maybe TRBD1 (6 bases). Germline CDR1 reads SNHLY; CDR2 reads FYNNEI. The V end was cut by 6 bases, the J end by 0 bases, with 19 bases between. The CDR3 sequence is 17 residues long. The CDR3 here is CASRARTAITSTDTQYF. CDR3 DNA: TGTGCCAGCAGGGCAAGGACAGCAATTACTAGCACAGATACGCAGTATTTT.

This clone was observed a handful of times. The V gene is TRBV6-5, the J gene TRBJ2-3; D ambiguous. CDR1 and CDR2 (germline): MNHEY, SVGAGI. CDR3 size: 14 residues. V was shortened by 6 bases and J by 1 base, with 11 bases between the two germline ends. CDR3 in amino acids: CASRNPLGTDTQYF. CDR3 DNA: TGTGCCAGCAGGAACCCCCTGGGCACAGATACGCAGTATTTT.